The rows below give T cell receptor beta chains drawn from one sample of a study of shared clonotypes between healthy human individuals. This table comes from immunoSEQ multiplex PCR, and its TCRdb copy is limited to in-frame clones, with some not included. The table lists approximately 2,300,000 clones, 92% of them singletons. The sequenced sample was naive CD4+ T cells from PBMCs. Receptors originate from a man between 18 and 35 years old in good health. Some clones in this sample may be carry-over from other donors' samples. CDR3s include the opening cysteine and the closing phenylalanine or tryptophan. The order of the fields is J gene, V gene, D gene, clone size, CDR3 protein, CDR3 DNA. D genes are given only for firm matches. Where a row states a size, it is once, few, many or the class of an expanded clone; other rows omit it.

TRBJ2-3 | TRBV18 | TRBD2 | . | CASSPGLAGAVDTQYF | TGTGCCAGCTCACCAGGGCTAGCGGGAGCAGTAGATACGCAGTATTTT
TRBJ2-1 | TRBV5-6 | TRBD2 | once | CASSLFTAGGPEFINEQFF | TGTGCCAGCAGCTTGTTCACGGCGGGAGGGCCGGAGTTTATCAATGAGCAGTTCTTC
TRBJ2-3 | TRBV2 | . | . | CASSASTDTQYF | TGTGCCAGCAGTGCGAGCACAGATACGCAGTATTTT
TRBJ2-2 | TRBV5-5 | TRBD1 | . | CASSADRDSGELFF | TGTGCCAGCAGCGCAGACAGGGACAGCGGGGAGCTGTTTTTT
TRBJ2-7 | TRBV27 | . | . | CASSLRAEGAGEQYF | TGTGCCAGCAGTTTACGGGCGGAGGGGGCCGGCGAGCAGTACTTC
TRBJ2-5 | TRBV18 | . | . | CASSPRQISGGETQYF | TGTGCCAGCTCACCAAGGCAGATAAGCGGCGGGGAGACCCAGTACTTC
TRBJ1-2 | TRBV15 | . | . | CATSLTVADSGYTF | TGTGCCACCAGCTTAACTGTAGCGGACAGCGGCTACACCTTC
TRBJ1-2 | TRBV4-1 | . | . | CASSQGGGAYGYTF | TGCGCCAGCAGCCAAGGTGGGGGGGCTTATGGCTACACCTTC
TRBJ2-2 | TRBV19 | . | . | CASSISRVTGELFF | TGTGCCAGTAGTATATCCAGGGTCACCGGGGAGCTGTTTTTT
TRBJ1-2 | TRBV19 | . | few | CASSIPNYGYTF | TGTGCCAGTAGTATCCCTAACTATGGCTACACCTTC
TRBJ1-1 | TRBV18 | . | few | CASSPTGIVTNTEAFF | TGTGCCAGCTCACCAACGGGGATTGTCACGAACACTGAAGCTTTCTTT
TRBJ1-2 | TRBV18 | . | . | CASSPVTNYGYTF | TGTGCCAGCTCACCGGTTACTAACTATGGCTACACCTTC
TRBJ2-7 | TRBV27 | . | . | CASSLTRESSLREQYF | TGTGCCAGCAGTTTAACCCGGGAGTCTAGCCTCCGCGAGCAGTACTTC
TRBJ1-5 | TRBV5-6 | . | . | CASSLMGLNLPQHF | TGTGCCAGCAGCCTTATGGGACTGAATCTGCCCCAGCATTTT
TRBJ2-7 | TRBV5-1 | TRBD1 | . | CASSWDRGDEQYF | TGCGCCAGCAGCTGGGACAGGGGGGACGAGCAGTACTTC
TRBJ2-7 | TRBV7-9 | TRBD1 | . | CASSLRRQGWSEQYF | TGTGCCAGCAGCTTGCGTCGACAGGGTTGGAGCGAGCAGTACTTC
TRBJ1-3 | TRBV5-1 | . | . | CASSFGPRDTIYF | TGCGCCAGCAGCTTTGGTCCCCGGGACACCATATATTTT
TRBJ2-5 | TRBV28 | . | . | CASTTARLAQYF | TGTGCCAGCACCACCGCTAGGTTAGCCCAGTACTTC
TRBJ1-1 | TRBV19 | . | . | CASSAGRTRATEAFF | TGTGCCAGTAGTGCAGGACGGACTAGGGCCACTGAAGCTTTCTTT
TRBJ2-7 | TRBV2 | . | . | CASSDRTGYGYEQYF | TGTGCCAGCAGTGATCGAACAGGGTATGGGTACGAGCAGTACTTC
TRBJ2-7 | TRBV29-1 | TRBD2 | . | CSVVRLAGESEQYF | TGCAGCGTTGTACGGCTAGCGGGAGAAAGCGAGCAGTACTTC
TRBJ1-2 | TRBV4-1 | . | once | CASSQVGGGYTF | TGCGCCAGCAGCCAGGTCGGAGGGGGCTACACCTTC
TRBJ1-2 | TRBV10-3 | . | . | CAISNLRDGYTF | TGTGCCATCAGTAACTTGAGGGATGGCTACACCTTC
TRBJ2-7 | TRBV5-1 | TRBD2 | . | CASSSGTSVYYEQYF | TGCGCCAGCAGCTCGGGGACTAGCGTGTATTACGAGCAGTACTTC
TRBJ1-2 | TRBV5-6 | . | once | CASSLDSGFSDYGYTF | TGTGCCAGCAGCTTGGATTCGGGGTTTAGCGACTATGGCTACACCTTC
TRBJ1-2 | TRBV7-9 | . | few | CASSSRQGSYGYTF | TGTGCCAGCAGTTCACGTCAAGGGTCCTATGGCTACACCTTC
TRBJ2-5 | TRBV5-5 | . | . | CASSPVQETQYF | TGTGCCAGCAGCCCGGTCCAAGAGACCCAGTACTTC
TRBJ2-7 | TRBV11-2 | . | . | CASSRTTRYEQYF | TGTGCCAGCAGCCGAACCACCCGGTACGAGCAGTACTTC